The rows below give T cell receptor beta chains drawn from one sample of a study of CD8+ T cells in alopecia areata. Clones were sequenced by immunoSEQ multiplex PCR, and TCRdb holds only the in-frame ones, with some missing. The table records 150,000 to 200,000 clones, more than 45% of them present only once. This specimen was CD4+ T cells sorted from blood, taken at week 24, from a patient treated with tofacitinib. The source of these receptors is a human donor with alopecia areata. The CDR3 runs from the conserved cysteine through the conserved F or W.

TRBJ2-3 | TRBV7-2 | CASSLDRNPTDTQYF
TRBJ1-2 | TRBV29-1 | CSVGDRGNYGYTF
TRBJ2-3 | TRBV4-3 | CASSPGAGSTDTQYF
TRBJ2-7 | TRBV29-1 | CSVEGITPYEQYF
TRBJ2-1 | TRBV29-1 | CSVPSPNRASSYNEQFF
TRBJ1-1 | TRBV7-6 | CASSLMAEAFF
TRBJ1-2 | TRBV27 | CASSPGQYYGYTF
TRBJ1-5 | TRBV25-1 | CASSEGYQPQHF
TRBJ1-2 | TRBV10-3 | CAIGQYGYTF
TRBJ2-5 | TRBV4-1 | CASSPPRGGRQETQYF
TRBJ2-7 | TRBV5-1 | CASSSEGITGSSYEQYF
TRBJ1-1 | TRBV7-8 | CASSLKTAAYTEAFF
TRBJ2-2 | TRBV7-9 | CASGGLRTGELFF
TRBJ2-5 | TRBV27 | CASSPQKTGRRGNQYF
TRBJ2-2 | TRBV5-4 | CASSSGAWGMGITGELFF
. | TRBV7-2 | CASSLKGTIQYF
TRBJ1-1 | TRBV9 | CASSVGTGLSTEAFF
TRBJ1-4 | TRBV27 | CASSSAFEEKLFF
TRBJ2-7 | TRBV5-1 | CASSFLADYEQYF
TRBJ2-1 | TRBV18 | CASSRIAGRALERNEQFF
TRBJ2-5 | TRBV15 | CATSPLGPETQYF
TRBJ1-2 | TRBV19 | CASKPAEDRNYGYTF
TRBJ2-5 | TRBV5-1 | CASSIGTGRQETQYF
TRBJ2-5 | TRBV25-1 | CASSAPWEGGETQYF
TRBJ2-2 | TRBV7-2 | CASSSSGGTGELFF
TRBJ2-5 | TRBV6-1 | CASSALATQETQYF
TRBJ2-1 | TRBV20-1 | CSARDLNEQFF
TRBJ2-7 | TRBV15 | CATSISGGSYEQYF
TRBJ1-1 | TRBV5-4 | CASSLVAKNTEAFF
TRBJ2-1 | TRBV30 | CAWSIPTSPSYNEQFF
TRBJ2-1 | TRBV6-6 | CASSYTSDEQFF
TRBJ2-1 | TRBV27 | CASSLYRVLAGGEQFF
TRBJ2-1 | TRBV4-1 | CASSQDQGGGSYNEQFF
TRBJ2-7 | TRBV29-1 | CSVAGSYEQYF
TRBJ2-1 | TRBV5-1 | CASSLARAYNEQFF
TRBJ1-1 | TRBV6-1 | CASSYTARNTEAFF
TRBJ2-1 | TRBV5-4 | CASSLAMGGSEQFF
TRBJ2-6 | TRBV10-3 | CAISEDRDSGANVLTF
TRBJ2-6 | TRBV4-1 | CASSQSRSGANVLTF
TRBJ2-1 | TRBV6-5 | CASRSGDRVAEQFF
TRBJ1-2 | TRBV30 | CAWSPTGDSIYGYTF
TRBJ2-2 | TRBV2 | CASSEAGVRGELFF
TRBJ1-2 | TRBV29-1 | CSVERGRGGNGYTF
TRBJ1-1 | TRBV6-6 | CASILTSGTEAFF
TRBJ2-5 | TRBV29-1 | CSVGDRQETQYF
TRBJ2-3 | TRBV14 | CASSRSAGDTQYF
TRBJ1-6 | TRBV5-4 | CASSLGTGYSPLHF
TRBJ2-5 | TRBV7-9 | CASSPRGQETQYF
TRBJ2-5 | TRBV29-1 | CSVGVGGQETQYF
TRBJ1-2 | TRBV29-1 | CSVPPGTGGGYTF
TRBJ2-7 | TRBV19 | CASSIGPAASSYEQYF
TRBJ1-1 | TRBV29-1 | CSVLELRANTEAFF
TRBJ2-5 | TRBV7-3 | CASSLRQGNQETQYF
TRBJ1-2 | TRBV9 | CASSVAGTGGYGYTF
TRBJ2-5 | TRBV19 | CASSWLAGGRQETQYF
TRBJ2-7 | TRBV28 | CASSSSYEQYF
TRBJ2-2 | TRBV2 | CASNLGGNTGELFF
TRBJ1-6 | TRBV7-2 | CASRHPGHHSPLHF
TRBJ2-3 | TRBV7-2 | CASSSGNRVPTDTQYF
TRBJ2-7 | TRBV4-3 | CASSQARTGGLYEQYF